The 27 T cell receptor beta chains below all came from one sample that was sequenced in a study of blood T cells in healthy people across ages. Combining a sample-barcoded 5' primer with a J-beta primer mix, a second PCR ran for roughly 7 to 11 cycles. TCRdb independently ran MiXCR on the 5' RACE reads; one entry per CDR3 protein. The table includes approximately 1.5 million distinct CDR3 sequences, roughly 32% detected once. Specimen: blood. The source of these receptors is a woman between 25 and 40 years old in good health.

Worth noting for this clonotype: This may arise from a read error, as a much more abundant clone is one base away. The rearrangement joins TRBV7-2 to TRBJ1-2, with unresolved D. The germline V gene encodes CDR1 SGHTA and CDR2 FQGNSA. This CDR3 contains 12 residues. In DNA form, the CDR3 reads TGTGCCTGCAGCTTGTTTGGTGAAGGCTACACCTTC. Translation: CACSLFGEGYTF.

This clonotype was picked up one time. The chain carries TRBV27 and TRBJ1-1; 8 bases map to TRBD1. CDR1 is MNHEY and CDR2 is SMNVEV in the germline V gene (reference sequence). Trimming removed 3 bases from V and 1 base from J; junction bases left unmatched: 4. There are 15 residues in the CDR3. This CDR3 reads CASSFGTGRNTEAFF. In nucleotides, the CDR3 is TGTGCCAGCAGTTTTGGGACAGGACGGAACACTGAAGCTTTCTTT.

This clonotype came up a few times. The V call is TRBV20-1, the J call TRBJ2-5; 11 bases align to TRBD2. The germline gives CDR1 DFQATT, CDR2 SNEGSKA (reference sequence). The CDR3 has 15 residues. With 3 bases clipped from V and 5 bases from J, the junction kept 8 bases outside the gene matches. CDR3 in DNA: TGCAGTGCTAGGGATCTAGCGGGGGGAGGGGAGACCCAGTACTTC. This sequence encodes CSARDLAGGGETQYF.

The V and J genes are TRBV28 and TRBJ2-7, with TRBD1 matching over 7 bases. This CDR3 contains 15 residues. V gave up 6 bases and J gave up 0 bases; unmatched junction bases: 8. Germline CDR1 is MDHEN and CDR2 is SYDVKM. DNA for the CDR3: TGTGCCAGCAGGCCGACGAGGGACAGCTCCTACGAGCAGTACTTC. Its protein product is CASRPTRDSSYEQYF.

Many counts were recorded for this clonotype. The V call is TRBV6-2 or TRBV6-3, the J call TRBJ2-7; D gene uncertain. The CDR3 is 14 amino acids. Germline V gene data show CDR1 as MNHEY and CDR2 as SVGEGT. The V end was cut by 6 bases, the J end by 3 bases, with 15 bases between. The chain's CDR3 is CASRMDPTHYEQYF. The CDR3 DNA reads TGTGCCAGCAGGATGGACCCAACCCACTACGAGCAGTACTTC.

The chain is built from TRBV5-6 and TRBJ2-1, with D perhaps TRBD1 (5 bases). Deletions cut 3 bases from V and 0 bases from J, with 16 bases between. The CDR3 spans 17 residues. CDR1 and CDR2 (germline): SGHDT, YYEEEE. The CDR3 DNA is TGTGCCAGCAGCTCCGACCGTGGCAGGGCCTCCTACAATGAGCAGTTCTTC. Amino acids: CASSSDRGRASYNEQFF.

The chain is built from TRBV5-6 and TRBJ1-2; weak D call: TRBD1 (5 bases). This CDR3 has 14 residues. In germline, CDR1 is SGHDT, CDR2 YYEEEE. V shed 2 bases and J shed 3 bases, with 11 bases lying between them. The CDR3 DNA reads as TGTGCCAGCAGCTTTGACCAGGGCTACTATGGCTACACCTTC. Its protein is CASSFDQGYYGYTF.

This sequence joins TRBV10-3 and TRBJ2-5, with D perhaps TRBD1 (6 bases). There are 13 residues in the CDR3. The germline V and J ends were trimmed by 10 bases and 5 bases, with 17 bases remaining between them. The germline gives CDR1 ENHRY, CDR2 SYGVKD. The CDR3 region has the DNA TGTGCCAGCCGGGACACCGTTGTTGAGACCCAGTACTTC. This encodes CASRDTVVETQYF.

This clonotype was counted only a few times. This chain links TRBV20-1 with TRBJ2-7; TRBD2 agrees at 9 bases. This CDR3 contains 14 residues. Germline V gene data show CDR1 as DFQATT and CDR2 as SNEGSKA (reference sequence). The V gene end was trimmed by 3 bases and the J gene end by 2 bases; junction bases not matched to a gene: 5. This chain's CDR3 is CSASASGKTYEQYF. As DNA, the CDR3 is TGCAGTGCTAGCGCTAGCGGGAAGACCTACGAGCAGTACTTC.

The CDR3 DNA follows: TGTGCCAGCAGACAAGAGGGGGGTTCACCCCTCCACTTT. Its translation: CASRQEGGSPLHF. The chain employs TRBV6-2 or TRBV6-3 and TRBJ1-6, with D tentatively TRBD1 (6 bases). The CDR3 is made up of 13 amino acids. Per germline, CDR1 MNHEY and CDR2 SVGEGT. Trimming stripped 6 bases from V and 9 bases from J, with 12 bases between.

This clonotype occurred a few times. V and J are TRBV25-1 and TRBJ2-5; TRBD1 agrees at 7 bases. The CDR3 is 13 amino acids. Per germline, CDR1 MGHDK and CDR2 SYGVNS. The J segment lost 5 bases and the V segment lost 8 bases, leaving 8 bases of the junction unmatched. The CDR3 is CASGTGVWETQYF. CDR3 DNA: TGTGCCAGCGGAACAGGGGTGTGGGAGACCCAGTACTTC.

This clonotype was seen a few times. The chain links TRBV27 to TRBJ1-2; D is ambiguous. Germline lookup yields CDR1 MNHEY and CDR2 SMNVEV (reference sequence). CDR3 length: 16 amino acids. The V gene lost 0 bases and the J gene lost 12 bases, with 23 bases spanning the gap. In DNA, the CDR3 is TGTGCCAGCAGTTTATCGGGTAGGGTAAGGGCCTCCGACCACACCTTC. Encoded protein: CASSLSGRVRASDHTF.

The chain couples TRBV21-1 to TRBJ1-2. TRBV21-1 constitutes a pseudogene. The CDR3 consists of 11 residues. The CDR3 loop is CASKRIYGYTF. The DNA for the CDR3 is TGTGCCAGCAAAAGGATCTATGGCTACACCTTC.

This clonotype was counted between two and nine times. V and J are TRBV7-2 and TRBJ2-3; D is undetermined. V lost 6 bases, J lost 0 bases, and 13 bases lay in between. The CDR3 has 15 residues. Germline V lookup: CDR1 SGHTA, CDR2 FQGNSA. The CDR3 spells CASRPPGLSTDTQYF. CDR3 nucleotides: TGTGCCAGCAGGCCCCCGGGCCTAAGCACAGATACGCAGTATTTT. The whole variable domain, filled in from reference TRBV7-2 and TRBJ2-3, reads GAGVSQSPSNKVTEKGKDVELRCDPISGHTALYWYRQSLGQGLEFLIYFQGNSAPDKSGLPSDRFSAERTGGSVSTLTIQRTQQEDSAVYLCASRPPGLSTDTQYFGPGTRLTVL.

This clonotype appeared many times. The chain combines TRBV25-1 with TRBJ1-1; tentative D call: TRBD1 (5 bases). In germline, CDR1 is MGHDK, CDR2 SYGVNS. V was shortened by 5 bases and J by 3 bases, with 13 bases between the two germline ends. The CDR3 is 14 residues long. CDR3 nucleotides: TGTGCCAGCAGTCGGGCGGGACGGGACACTGAAGCTTTCTTT. Its translation: CASSRAGRDTEAFF.

The rearrangement uses TRBV28 and TRBJ2-3; 13 bases agree with TRBD2. This CDR3 is 19 amino acids long. V was clipped by 5 bases and J by 1 base; unmatched bases: 12. In germline, CDR1 is MDHEN, CDR2 SYDVKM. The CDR3 nucleotides read TGTGCCAGCAGTCCCGGACTAGCGGGAGCTTGGGGTGGCACAGATACGCAGTATTTT. It codes for CASSPGLAGAWGGTDTQYF.

V gene TRBV7-9 combines with J gene TRBJ1-1; maybe TRBD1 (5 bases). The CDR3 runs to 13 residues. Trimming cost V 7 bases and J 0 bases, with 9 bases left between them. CDR1 and CDR2 from the germline V gene are SEHNR and FQNEAQ (reference sequence). The chain's CDR3 is CASIGTLNTEAFF. The CDR3 bases are TGTGCCAGCATCGGGACGTTGAACACTGAAGCTTTCTTT.

This chain connects TRBV10-3 to TRBJ2-5; the D call may be TRBD1 or TRBD2 (5 bases each). Germline CDR1 and CDR2: ENHRY and SYGVKD. V lost 4 bases, J lost 11 bases, and 17 bases lay in between. This CDR3 comprises 13 residues. CDR3 loop: CAISGGNSREQYF. CDR3 nucleotide sequence: TGTGCCATCAGTGGGGGGAACAGCCGAGAGCAGTACTTC.

The chain joins TRBV7-9 to TRBJ2-1, with D maybe TRBD2 (7 bases). Germline values: CDR1 SEHNR, CDR2 FQNEAQ (reference sequence). Deletions cut 5 bases from V and 5 bases from J, with 25 bases between. CDR3 length: 18 amino acids. CDR3 region: CASSRFDTRGRGDNEQFF. The CDR3 DNA is TGTGCCAGCAGCCGATTCGATACTAGAGGGAGGGGGGACAATGAGCAGTTCTTC.

The chain is built from TRBV5-1 and TRBJ2-5; possibly TRBD1 or TRBD2 for D (5 bases each). The CDR3 contains 13 residues. The germline V gene has CDR1 SGHRS and CDR2 YFSETQ. V dropped 4 bases and J dropped 4 bases, with 11 bases sitting between them. The CDR3 region has the DNA TGCGCCAGCAGCCGAGGGGACCGAGAGACCCAGTACTTC. Its translation is CASSRGDRETQYF.

The V gene is TRBV6-1, the J gene TRBJ2-1, with TRBD2 identical over 14 bases. V lost 7 bases, J lost 0 bases, and 14 bases stayed unmatched. CDR3 length: 20 amino acids. Germline CDR1 MNHNS, CDR2 SASEGT. The DNA for the CDR3 is TGTGCCAGCATCTTCTTTCCGGGACTAGCGGGGGAAAGCTCCTACAATGAGCAGTTCTTC. As protein: CASIFFPGLAGESSYNEQFF.

This clonotype was seen more than once but under ten times. This chain uses TRBV6-1 with TRBJ2-7; TRBD1 is a possible D gene (6 bases). Germline V CDR1 and CDR2: MNHNS, SASEGT. With 7 bases removed from V and 4 bases from J, the gap between germline ends came to 17 bases. This CDR3 spans 14 amino acids. As DNA, the CDR3 is TGTGCCAGCAAAGAACAGGGAATGGTTTACGAGCAGTACTTC. Its translation: CASKEQGMVYEQYF.

The chain is built from TRBV5-1 and TRBJ2-2, with a possible D match to TRBD2 (5 bases). The V end was cut by 4 bases, the J end by 5 bases, with 18 bases between. Germline V gene data show CDR1 as SGHRS and CDR2 as YFSETQ. This CDR3 spans 16 amino acids. The CDR3 sequence: CASSTLSGRTTGELFF. The CDR3 DNA reads TGCGCCAGCAGCACTCTGAGCGGACGAACTACCGGGGAGCTGTTTTTT.

The chain joins TRBV6-6 to TRBJ2-6, with TRBD1 identical over 9 bases. The V gene end was trimmed by 2 bases and the J gene end by 4 bases; junction bases not matched to a gene: 3. The CDR3 consists of 16 residues. From germline, CDR1 is MNHNY and CDR2 SVGAGI (reference sequence). CDR3 region: CASSYTQGAGANVLTF. The CDR3 region has the DNA TGTGCCAGCAGTTACACACAGGGGGCCGGGGCCAACGTCCTGACTTTC.

This clonotype was observed a handful of times. The rearrangement uses TRBV10-3 and TRBJ2-2; tentative D call: TRBD2 (6 bases). Germline V CDR1 and CDR2: ENHRY, SYGVKD. The CDR3 is 14 residues long. Between the trimmed V and J ends, which lost 9 bases and 0 bases, there was a span of 11 bases. For the CDR3, the DNA is TGTGCCATGCGGGACTTCTCGAACACCGGGGAGCTGTTTTTT. Translated: CAMRDFSNTGELFF.

This clonotype was counted a few times. Sequence at one end of the junction differs from germline and may be a read error. This chain joins TRBV20-1 and TRBJ1-1; maybe TRBD1 (5 bases). The CDR3 has 13 residues. CDR1 is DFQATT, CDR2 SNEGSKA, per germline (reference sequence). The CDR3 loop reads CSARTGADTEAFF. The CDR3 DNA follows: TGCAGTGCTAGAACCGGGGCCGACACCGAAGCTTTCTTT.

There are many counts of this clonotype. J is TRBJ2-7 and V is TRBV20-1, with TRBD1 matching 7 bases. Germline V lookup: CDR1 DFQATT, CDR2 SNEGSKA (reference sequence). The V and J ends lost 7 bases and 2 bases, in that order; junction bases with no gene match: 2. The CDR3 contains 11 residues. This chain's CDR3 is CSGDRPYEQYF. CDR3 bases: TGCAGTGGGGACAGACCCTACGAGCAGTACTTC.